The rows below give T cell receptor beta chains drawn from one sample of a study of shared T cell receptors in the human thymus. Measured with immunoSEQ multiplex PCR; TCRdb has only the in-frame clones, and not every one. This sample has a few hundred thousand clones, with 95% found just once. The specimen was thymocytes. These receptors came from a human donor. The CDR3 runs from the conserved cysteine through the conserved F or W. The order of the fields is V gene, clone size, J gene, D gene, CDR3 protein, CDR3 DNA. D genes are given only for firm matches. Clone size is stated in some rows and not others, as once, few, many or a class when expanded.

TRBV28	once	TRBJ2-2	TRBD2	CASNPSGSTGELFF	TGTGCCAGCAACCCTAGCGGGAGTACCGGGGAGCTGTTTTTT
TRBV4-2	NA	TRBJ2-7	NA	CASSRRLRPDYEQYF	TGTGCCAGCAGCCGACGGCTGAGACCCGACTACGAGCAGTACTTC
TRBV7-9	NA	TRBJ2-7	NA	CASSLEGGEQYF	TGTGCCAGCAGCTTAGAGGGGGGCGAGCAGTACTTC
TRBV7-2	NA	TRBJ2-1	TRBD2	CASSGKETSGRGDYNEQFF	TGTGCCAGCAGCGGGAAGGAGACTAGCGGGAGAGGGGACTACAATGAGCAGTTCTTC
TRBV7-3	NA	TRBJ2-7	NA	CASSSLRGAEQYF	TGTGCCAGCAGCTCTCTCCGGGGCGCCGAGCAGTACTTC
TRBV7-9	NA	TRBJ2-1	TRBD2	CASSLGVAGVYNEQFF	TGTGCCAGCAGCTTAGGGGTAGCGGGGGTATACAATGAGCAGTTCTTC
TRBV4-1	NA	TRBJ2-5	TRBD2	CASSQGKTSGRGETQYF	TGCGCCAGCAGCCAAGGGAAGACTAGCGGGAGAGGTGAGACCCAGTACTTC
TRBV21-1	NA	TRBJ2-1	NA	CASSKKRQGHSYNEQFF	TGTGCCAGCAGCAAAAAAAGACAGGGACACTCCTACAATGAGCAGTTCTTC
TRBV7-2	NA	TRBJ2-2	NA	CASSPGNSPLSSNTGELFF	TGTGCCAGCAGCCCAGGGAATTCCCCGCTTTCAAGCAACACCGGGGAGCTGTTTTTT
TRBV28	NA	TRBJ1-2	NA	CASCSSWGPDGYTF	TGTGCCAGCTGCTCCAGTTGGGGGCCTGACGGCTACACCTTC
TRBV9	NA	TRBJ2-1	NA	CASSVVEGAVYNEQFF	TGTGCCAGCAGCGTAGTCGAGGGAGCGGTATACAATGAGCAGTTCTTC
TRBV7-3	NA	TRBJ2-7	NA	CASSLTTSLQTASYEQYF	TGTGCCAGCAGCTTAACAACTAGCTTACAAACGGCGTCCTACGAGCAGTACTTC
TRBV5-1	NA	TRBJ2-2	NA	CASSLGKGLGNTGELFF	TGCGCCAGCAGCTTGGGAAAGGGGTTGGGTAACACCGGGGAGCTGTTTTTT
TRBV28	NA	TRBJ2-7	NA	CASSRDRPSYEQYF	TGTGCCAGCAGTAGGGACCGGCCTTCCTACGAGCAGTACTTC
TRBV5-4	NA	TRBJ2-2	NA	CASIPGSTGELFF	TGTGCCAGCATTCCGGGAAGCACCGGGGAGCTGTTTTTT
TRBV4-3	once	TRBJ2-7	TRBD1	CASSPGVTGTDPSYEQYF	TGCGCCAGCAGCCCAGGAGTCACCGGGACAGACCCTTCCTACGAGCAGTACTTC
TRBV7-2	NA	TRBJ1-1	NA	CASSLPGATGNTEAFF	TGTGCCAGCAGCCTCCCCGGGGCGACAGGCAACACTGAAGCTTTCTTT
TRBV7-3	NA	TRBJ2-1	TRBD1	CASSSTGEGQFF	TGTGCCAGCAGCTCGACAGGGGAAGGGCAGTTCTTC
TRBV29-1	NA	TRBJ1-1	NA	CSVLISGTRNTEAFF	TGCAGCGTTCTCATTTCCGGGACACGGAACACTGAAGCTTTCTTT
TRBV9	NA	TRBJ2-1	NA	CASSPGVDDNEQFF	TGTGCCAGCAGCCCGGGGGTGGATGACAATGAGCAGTTCTTC
TRBV27	NA	TRBJ2-3	TRBD2	CASSGLAGEGTDTQYF	TGTGCCAGCAGCGGACTAGCGGGAGAGGGCACAGATACGCAGTATTTT
TRBV11-2	once	TRBJ1-5	NA	CASSLKGSNQPQHF	TGTGCCAGCAGCTTAAAGGGGAGCAATCAGCCCCAGCATTTT
TRBV11-2	NA	TRBJ2-7	TRBD1	CASSTPIPGQGPYEQYF	TGTGCCAGCAGCACACCTATTCCGGGACAGGGGCCCTACGAGCAGTACTTC
TRBV4-2	NA	TRBJ2-3	TRBD1	CASSRHRDRGLCTDTQYF	TGTGCCAGCAGCCGGCACCGGGACAGGGGGCTGTGCACAGATACGCAGTATTTT
TRBV4-3	NA	TRBJ2-2	TRBD1	CASSRGTEGYTGELFF	TGCGCCAGCAGCCGAGGGACAGAAGGATACACCGGGGAGCTGTTTTTT
TRBV6-5	NA	TRBJ2-3	NA	CASRGEGIHTDTQYF	TGTGCCAGCCGAGGGGAAGGAATTCACACAGATACGCAGTATTTT
TRBV2	NA	TRBJ2-3	TRBD2	CASRGTSGRTDTQYF	TGTGCCAGCAGGGGGACTAGCGGGAGAACAGATACGCAGTATTTT
TRBV6-1	NA	TRBJ2-1	TRBD2	CASSARGRARPYNEQFF	TGTGCCAGCAGTGCCCGCGGGAGGGCGCGCCCCTACAATGAGCAGTTCTTC
TRBV28	NA	TRBJ2-1	TRBD1	CASRPGTGGNEQFF	TGTGCCAGCAGACCCGGGACAGGGGGTAATGAGCAGTTCTTC
TRBV7-2	once	TRBJ2-7	NA	CASSSTALGLSYEQYF	TGTGCCAGCAGCTCCACAGCCCTGGGACTTTCCTACGAGCAGTACTTC
TRBV27	NA	TRBJ2-7	TRBD2	CASSLNLAGVYEQYF	TGTGCCAGCAGTTTAAACCTAGCGGGAGTCTACGAGCAGTACTTC
TRBV6-1	NA	TRBJ2-7	NA	CASSETVLEQYF	TGTGCCAGCAGTGAAACTGTTCTCGAGCAGTACTTC
TRBV20-1	NA	TRBJ2-5	NA	CSARGTQTQYF	TGCAGTGCTAGAGGGACCCAGACCCAGTACTTC
TRBV7-2	NA	TRBJ2-3	NA	CASSLDMVQGTDTQYF	TGTGCCAGCAGCTTAGATATGGTGCAGGGCACAGATACGCAGTATTTT
TRBV18	NA	TRBJ2-1	TRBD2	CASSPQSGGEGHNEQFF	TGTGCCAGCTCCCCCCAATCTGGGGGGGAGGGTCACAATGAGCAGTTCTTC
TRBV27	NA	TRBJ1-3	NA	CASSPQAERNTIYF	TGTGCCAGCAGTCCCCAGGCAGAGAGAAACACCATATATTTT
TRBV5-4	NA	TRBJ1-1	NA	CASPGLPNTEAFF	TGTGCCAGCCCGGGACTCCCGAACACTGAAGCTTTCTTT
TRBV28	NA	TRBJ2-1	NA	CASSPGWNEQFF	TGTGCCAGCAGTCCAGGATGGAATGAGCAGTTCTTC
TRBV28	NA	TRBJ1-1	NA	CAGRGEKTEAFF	TGTGCGGGACGCGGGGAGAAGACTGAAGCTTTCTTT
TRBV28	NA	TRBJ2-2	TRBD2	CASTSTAAGGPTGELFF	TGTGCCAGCACCAGTACGGCAGCGGGAGGGCCCACCGGGGAGCTGTTTTTT
TRBV7-2	NA	TRBJ2-7	TRBD2	CASSLRTSGSGFAYEQYF	TGTGCCAGCAGCCTCCGGACTAGCGGGAGTGGATTTGCCTACGAGCAGTACTTC
TRBV5-1	NA	TRBJ2-5	NA	CASSHRAQETQYF	TGCGCCAGCAGCCACCGGGCTCAAGAGACCCAGTACTTC
TRBV19	NA	TRBJ1-2	TRBD1	CASSTTRTGPYGYTF	TGTGCCAGTAGTACCACTCGGACAGGGCCCTATGGCTACACCTTC
TRBV6-5	NA	TRBJ1-1	TRBD1	CASSRTGSTEAFF	TGTGCCAGCAGCAGGACAGGGAGCACTGAAGCTTTCTTT
TRBV5-5	NA	TRBJ2-1	TRBD2	CASSDPGLAGPSSYNEQFF	TGTGCCAGCAGCGACCCGGGACTAGCGGGGCCTAGCTCCTACAATGAGCAGTTCTTC
TRBV14	few	TRBJ2-7	TRBD1	CASSRGTGEYEQYF	TGTGCCAGCAGCCGGGGGACAGGAGAATACGAGCAGTACTTC
TRBV28	NA	TRBJ1-3	TRBD1	CASSIPRGSGNTIYF	TGTGCCAGCAGTATACCCAGGGGGTCTGGAAACACCATATATTTT
TRBV5-1	NA	TRBJ1-6	NA	CASSSGGEESAPFNSPLHF	TGCGCCAGCAGCTCCGGGGGGGAAGAAAGCGCTCCTTTCAATTCACCCCTCCACTTT
TRBV28	NA	TRBJ1-1	NA	CASKGRSPNTEAFF	TGTGCCAGCAAGGGACGCTCCCCGAACACTGAAGCTTTCTTT
TRBV28	NA	TRBJ2-7	NA	CASSPRSPYEQYF	TGTGCCAGCAGCCCCAGGTCCCCGTACGAGCAGTACTTC
TRBV28	NA	TRBJ2-1	NA	CASSLGHRRDNEQFF	TGTGCCAGCAGTTTGGGGCACCGTAGGGACAATGAGCAGTTCTTC
TRBV27	NA	TRBJ2-7	NA	CASSFGQGREYF	TGTGCCAGCAGTTTCGGGCAGGGCCGGGAGTACTTC